The 26 T cell receptor beta chains below all came from one sample that was sequenced in a study of blood T cell repertoires in COVID-19. Assay used: immunoSEQ multiplex PCR; TCRdb lists only in-frame clones, some missing. Among roughly 250,000 clones listed, approximately 80% were seen once. Sequenced material: peripheral blood. Source of these receptors: a woman aged 40 to 49 with active or convalescent COVID-19.

V and J are TRBV6-2 or TRBV6-3 and TRBJ1-4, with TRBD1 as a possible D gene (5 bases). Trimming took 6 bases from V and 10 from J, leaving 12 bases between them. CDR3 size: 12 residues. Per the germline V gene, CDR1 is MNHEY and CDR2 is SVGEGT. The CDR3 bases are TGTGCCAGCAGCCAAATAGGGGTAAAACTGTTTTTT. Translating gives CASSQIGVKLFF.

The rearrangement links TRBV5-4 to TRBJ1-1, with 7 bases that match TRBD1. Germline lookup yields CDR1 SGHNT and CDR2 YYREEE (reference sequence). This CDR3 spans 14 amino acids. V shed 4 bases, J shed 2 bases, and the junction held 5 bases outside the gene matches. The CDR3: CASSPRDSNTEAFF. The CDR3 region has the DNA TGTGCCAGCAGCCCACGGGACAGTAACACTGAAGCTTTCTTT.

The rearrangement uses TRBV2 and TRBJ1-2, with 9 positions matching TRBD1. Unmatched junction bases numbered 5, after V lost 8 bases and J lost 7 bases. The CDR3 is made up of 12 amino acids. Germline-derived CDR1 and CDR2 are SNHLY and FYNNEI. The CDR3 loop reads CASRGQGTGYTF. The CDR3 coding sequence is TGTGCCAGCCGAGGACAGGGGACTGGCTACACCTTC.

The rearrangement links TRBV30 to TRBJ1-1; 12 bases fit TRBD1. This CDR3 region has 14 residues. The V gene end was trimmed by 4 bases and the J gene end by 7 bases; junction bases not matched to a gene: 7. Germline loops: CDR1 GTSNPN, CDR2 SVGIG (reference sequence). Here the CDR3 reads CAWTRDRGRSEAFF. The CDR3 nucleotides are TGTGCCTGGACGAGGGACAGGGGGCGGAGTGAAGCTTTCTTT.

The J gene is TRBJ2-3, the V gene TRBV5-4; 7 bases map to TRBD1. The length of the CDR3 is 15 residues. Germline V gene lookup returns CDR1 SGHNT and CDR2 YYREEE (reference sequence). With V trimmed by 4 bases and J by 2 bases, 7 bases remained unmatched. The CDR3 coding sequence is TGTGCCAGCAGCAGAAGGGACAGATTCACAGATACGCAGTATTTT. Its translation: CASSRRDRFTDTQYF.

The chain combines TRBV28 with TRBJ2-7, with TRBD1 identical over 7 bases. V shed 10 bases and J 5 bases; nucleotides not matched to a gene: 11. This CDR3 comprises 13 residues. Germline values: CDR1 MDHEN, CDR2 SYDVKM. The CDR3 spells CATLLTGAHEQYF. As DNA, the CDR3 is TGTGCCACACTTCTAACAGGGGCCCACGAGCAGTACTTC.

The V call is TRBV11-3, the J call TRBJ2-1, with D perhaps TRBD1 (6 bases). CDR1 is SGHNT, CDR2 YENEEA, per germline. V dropped 5 bases and J dropped 4 bases, with 15 bases sitting between them. This CDR3 is 15 amino acids long. CDR3 sequence (DNA): TGTGCCAGCAGCCAAGGGGGACGGATTTACAATGAGCAGTTCTTC. It translates to CASSQGGRIYNEQFF.

This clone was recorded a few times. The V call is TRBV2, the J call TRBJ1-6; TRBD1 matches at 7 bases. This CDR3 is built from 13 residues. Germline V gene lookup returns CDR1 SNHLY and CDR2 FYNNEI. V lost 7 bases and J lost 9; bases outside the gene matches: 6. The chain's CDR3 is CASIRDRGSPLHF. The CDR3, as DNA: TGTGCCAGCATCCGGGACAGAGGTTCACCCCTCCACTTT.

This chain links TRBV4-1 with TRBJ2-1; the match to TRBD2 covers 12 bases. Trimming cost V 3 bases and J 7 bases; bases outside gene matches: 4. Germline V gene sequence: CDR1 MGHRA, CDR2 YSYEKL. The CDR3 has 15 amino acids. Here the CDR3 DNA reads TGCGCCAGCAGCCATCCGGGGACTAGCGGGAATGAGCAGTTCTTC. Protein: CASSHPGTSGNEQFF.

The V gene is TRBV5-4, the J gene TRBJ2-2, with 7 positions matching TRBD1. Unmatched junction bases numbered 3, after V lost 4 bases and J lost 0 bases. The CDR3 totals 15 residues. In germline, CDR1 is SGHNT, CDR2 YYREEE (reference sequence). The CDR3 is CASSNRGTNTGELFF. The CDR3 DNA follows: TGTGCCAGCAGCAACAGGGGAACGAACACCGGGGAGCTGTTTTTT.

The CDR3 nucleotides read TGCGCCAGCAGCTTGACACCTTATAGCAATCAGCCCCAGCATTTT. Amino acid sequence: CASSLTPYSNQPQHF. The gene calls are TRBV5-1 and TRBJ1-5; the D is unclear. V lost 1 base to trimming and J lost 0 bases, with 8 bases between them. CDR1 is SGHRS, CDR2 YFSETQ, per germline. The CDR3 runs 15 residues. The full variable domain, completed using reference TRBV5-1 and TRBJ1-5, is KAGVTQTPRYLIKTRGQQVTLSCSPISGHRSVSWYQQTPGQGLQFLFEYFSETQRNKGNFPGRFSGRQFSNSRSEMNVSTLELGDSALYLCASSLTPYSNQPQHFGDGTRLSIL.

Only a few counts were recorded for this clone. CDR3 bases: TGTGCCAGCAGCTGGGACAGGGATGGGACCCAGTACTTC. This encodes CASSWDRDGTQYF. The chain combines TRBV11-2 with TRBJ2-5, with 9 positions matching TRBD1. Trimming cost V 4 bases and J 7 bases; bases outside gene matches: 4. The V gene's germline CDR1 is SGHAT and CDR2 FQNNGV. CDR3 length: 13 amino acids.

V usage is TRBV11-3 and J usage is TRBJ1-5; 7 nucleotides agree with TRBD1. Germline assignment: CDR1 SGHNT and CDR2 YENEEA. With V trimmed by 4 bases and J by 0 bases, 3 bases remained unmatched. This CDR3 contains 15 residues. CDR3 loop: CASSSGTDSNQPQHF. Written as DNA, the CDR3 is TGTGCCAGCAGCTCAGGGACAGATAGCAATCAGCCCCAGCATTTT.

This clone was seen once. The chain has TRBV12-5 and TRBJ2-1; 8 nucleotides agree with TRBD2. Germline trimming cut 1 base from V and 14 bases from J; bases unmatched to any gene: 4. The germline V gene encodes CDR1 LGHNT and CDR2 FRNRAP. The CDR3 spans 12 residues. The CDR3 DNA sequence: TGTGCTAGTGGTTTGGACGGCGGGGGGAAGTTCTTC. This sequence encodes CASGLDGGGKFF.

V and J are TRBV5-5 and TRBJ1-1; 7 nucleotides match TRBD1. The CDR3 covers 13 residues. Losses at the gene ends were 4 bases for V and 7 bases for J; bases not matched to a gene: 7. Germline V gene sequence: CDR1 SGHKS, CDR2 YYEKEE (reference sequence). The CDR3 sequence: CASSPVTGFEAFF. DNA for the CDR3: TGTGCCAGCAGCCCGGTGACAGGGTTTGAAGCTTTCTTT.

V gene TRBV4-2 combines with J gene TRBJ2-3; TRBD2 matches at 10 bases. The CDR3 totals 16 residues. CDR1 and CDR2 (germline): LGHNA, YNFKEQ. J lost 3 bases, V lost 2 bases, and 5 bases had no gene match. The CDR3 sequence: CASSQKTSGSTDTQYF. The CDR3 nucleotides read TGTGCCAGCAGCCAAAAGACTAGCGGGTCTACAGATACGCAGTATTTT.

This clone was found a few times. The chain joins TRBV10-3 to TRBJ2-3, with a possible D match to TRBD2 (6 bases). This CDR3 spans 14 amino acids. Germline CDR1 and CDR2: ENHRY and SYGVKD. Trimming removed 2 bases from V and 2 bases from J, with 8 bases in between. The CDR3 region is CAISEAGSTDTQYF. The CDR3, as DNA: TGTGCCATCAGTGAGGCGGGGTCCACAGATACGCAGTATTTT.

This clone appeared a single time. The CDR3 region has the DNA TGTGCCAGTCAACGGGAGGGGGCTGGTATTTCGGGCTACACCTTC. As protein: CASQREGAGISGYTF. The chain links TRBV3-1 (or the pseudogene TRBV3-2) to TRBJ1-2; 7 nucleotides match TRBD1. Germline V gives CDR1 LGHDT, CDR2 YNNKEL (reference sequence). The CDR3 totals 15 residues. Unmatched junction bases numbered 18, after V lost 9 bases and J lost 8 bases.

This chain uses TRBV7-8 with TRBJ1-6; no reliable D call. The germline V gene encodes CDR1 SGHVS and CDR2 FQNEAQ. Between the trimmed V and J ends, which lost 1 base and 15 bases, there was a span of 10 bases. CDR3 size: 12 residues. CDR3 nucleotide sequence: TGTGCCAGCAGCTTAGAGTCCGGTTTCCTCCACTTT. Translating it yields CASSLESGFLHF. Looking up the rest from reference TRBV7-8 and TRBJ1-6 gives the full variable domain: GAGVSQSPRYKVAKRGQDVALRCDPISGHVSLFWYQQALGQGPEFLTYFQNEAQLDKSGLPSDRFFAERPEGSVSTLKIQRTQQEDSAVYLCASSLESGFLHFGNGTRLTVT.

This clone was recorded a few times. The chain is built from TRBV30 and TRBJ1-3; D is unclear. The V end lost 0 bases, the J end lost 0 bases, and 12 bases lay between the germline ends. CDR1 is GTSNPN and CDR2 is SVGIG in the germline V gene (reference sequence). The CDR3 spans 16 residues. This CDR3 is CAWSVPHTSSGNTIYF. The CDR3 DNA follows: TGTGCCTGGAGTGTACCACACACTAGCTCTGGAAACACCATATATTTT.

This chain joins TRBV4-1 and TRBJ2-5, with a tentative D call TRBD2 (7 bases). This CDR3 region has 16 residues. From germline, CDR1 is MGHRA and CDR2 YSYEKL. V dropped 0 bases and J dropped 4 bases, with 15 bases sitting between them. This CDR3 is CASSQDRAGARETQYF. DNA of the CDR3: TGCGCCAGCAGCCAAGATAGGGCGGGGGCCCGAGAGACCCAGTACTTC.

The chain is built from TRBV9 and TRBJ2-7; 8 positions agree with TRBD2. CDR1 is SGDLS and CDR2 is YYNGEE in the germline V gene. The CDR3 loop spans 14 amino acids. Trimming cost V 5 bases and J 2 bases; bases outside gene matches: 6. The CDR3, as DNA: TGTGCCAGCAGGTCCGGGACTAGACCCTACGAGCAGTACTTC. Its protein is CASRSGTRPYEQYF. The full variable domain, rest sourced from reference TRBV9 and TRBJ2-7, is DSGVTQTPKHLITATGQRVTLRCSPRSGDLSVYWYQQSLDQGLQFLIQYYNGEERAKGNILERFSAQQFPDLHSELNLSSLELGDSALYFCASRSGTRPYEQYFGPGTRLTVT.

This clone appeared a single time. The CDR3 is CASRIQQGTGNTIYF. The CDR3, as DNA: TGTGCCAGCAGAATTCAACAGGGGACTGGAAACACCATATATTTT. V usage is TRBV2 and J usage is TRBJ1-3; TRBD1 aligns across 7 bases. The CDR3 is made up of 15 amino acids. After removal of 6 bases from V and 2 bases from J, the junction contained 7 bases not matched to a gene. Germline-derived CDR1 and CDR2 are SNHLY and FYNNEI.

The chain combines TRBV11-3 with TRBJ2-1; 7 bases are shared with TRBD2. V gave up 4 bases and J gave up 8 bases; unmatched junction bases: 11. CDR1 is SGHNT and CDR2 is YENEEA in the germline V gene. The CDR3 sequence is 15 residues long. CDR3 in DNA: TGTGCCAGCAGCTCCCTTGTTGACGGGGGGTATGAGCAGTTCTTC. As protein: CASSSLVDGGYEQFF. Full variable domain (remainder filled in from reference TRBV11-3 and TRBJ2-1): EAGVVQSPRYKIIEKKQPVAFWCNPISGHNTLYWYLQNLGQGPELLIRYENEEAVDDSQLPKDRFSAERLKGVDSTLKIQPAELGDSAVYLCASSSLVDGGYEQFFGPGTRLTVL.

This chain joins TRBV28 and TRBJ1-4; D gene ambiguous. This CDR3 spans 15 amino acids. The germline V and J ends were trimmed by 2 bases and 0 bases, with 7 bases remaining between them. Germline V gene lookup returns CDR1 MDHEN and CDR2 SYDVKM. In nucleotides, the CDR3 is TGTGCCAGCAGTTTACGGTCTGCAACTAATGAAAAACTGTTTTTT. Encoded protein: CASSLRSATNEKLFF. The full variable domain, in which reference TRBV28 and TRBJ1-4 provide the parts outside the CDR3, is DVKVTQSSRYLVKRTGEKVFLECVQDMDHENMFWYRQDPGLGLRLIYFSYDVKMKEKGDIPEGYSVSREKKERFSLILESASTNQTSMYLCASSLRSATNEKLFFGSGTQLSVL.

V is TRBV7-8 and J is TRBJ2-2; D is ambiguous. Germline values: CDR1 SGHVS, CDR2 FQNEAQ. The CDR3 has 13 amino acids. V lost 1 base, J lost 7 bases, and 7 bases lay in between. DNA of the CDR3: TGTGCCAGCAGCTTAGGTACCGGCGGGGAGCTGTTTTTT. It is translated as CASSLGTGGELFF.